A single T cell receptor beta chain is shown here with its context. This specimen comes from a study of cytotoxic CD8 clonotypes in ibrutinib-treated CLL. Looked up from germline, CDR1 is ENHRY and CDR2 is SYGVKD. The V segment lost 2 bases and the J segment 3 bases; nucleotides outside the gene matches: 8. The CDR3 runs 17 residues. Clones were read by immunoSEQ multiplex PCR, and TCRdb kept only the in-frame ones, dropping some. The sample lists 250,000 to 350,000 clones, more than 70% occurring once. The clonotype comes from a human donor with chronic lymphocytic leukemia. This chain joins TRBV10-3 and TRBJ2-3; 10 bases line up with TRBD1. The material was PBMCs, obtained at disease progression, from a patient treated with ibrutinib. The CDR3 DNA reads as TGTGCCATCAGTGAGGGCCGACAGGGGGCAATGACAGATACGCAGTATTTT. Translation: CAISEGRQGAMTDTQYF.